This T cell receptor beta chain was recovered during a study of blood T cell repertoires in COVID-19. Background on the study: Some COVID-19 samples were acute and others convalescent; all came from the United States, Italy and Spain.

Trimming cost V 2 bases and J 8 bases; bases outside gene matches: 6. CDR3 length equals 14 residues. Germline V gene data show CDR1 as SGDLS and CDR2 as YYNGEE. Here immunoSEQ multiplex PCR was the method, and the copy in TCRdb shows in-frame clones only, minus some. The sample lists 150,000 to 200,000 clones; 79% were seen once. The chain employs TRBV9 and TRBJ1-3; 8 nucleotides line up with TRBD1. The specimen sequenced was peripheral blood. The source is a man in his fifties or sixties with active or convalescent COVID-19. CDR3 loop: CASSVTQGGDTIYF. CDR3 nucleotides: TGTGCCAGCAGCGTTACACAGGGGGGAGACACCATATATTTT.